The rows below give T cell receptor beta chains drawn from one sample of a study of blood T cell repertoires in COVID-19. TCRdb keeps only in-frame clones here, not all; method: immunoSEQ multiplex PCR. The sample records 63,000 or so clones, 85% to 90% being singletons. Sequencing used peripheral blood. These receptors all come from a human donor in a cohort sampled during active COVID-19. Each CDR3 is given with its conserved first and last residue. D genes are given only for firm matches. Size is stated for part of the rows, as once, few or many counts, or as a class when the clone is expanded.

abundance	v_gene	d_gene	j_gene	CDR3aa	CDR3nt
NA	TRBV27	NA	TRBJ1-6	CASSLGFGSPLHF	TGTGCCAGCAGTTTAGGTTTTGGCTCACCCCTCCACTTT
NA	TRBV5-6	TRBD2	TRBJ2-5	CASSLGTQRGIRKTQYF	TGTGCCAGCAGCTTGGGGACCCAGCGGGGTATCAGGAAGACCCAGTACTTC
NA	TRBV19	TRBD1	TRBJ1-4	CASSPGGAGTFFYEKLFF	TGTGCCAGTAGTCCAGGGGGCGCGGGGACTTTCTTCTATGAAAAACTGTTTTTT
NA	TRBV6-6	NA	TRBJ2-2	CASQQGAGELFF	TGTGCCAGCCAGCAGGGTGCCGGGGAGCTGTTTTTT
NA	TRBV19	NA	TRBJ2-2	CASSQLGTRDTGELFF	TGTGCCAGTTCCCAGCTCGGGACTCGCGACACCGGGGAGCTGTTTTTT
once	TRBV11-2	TRBD1	TRBJ1-1	CASSSKGTAHSEAFF	TGTGCCAGCAGCTCAAAAGGGACAGCCCACTCGGAAGCTTTCTTT
NA	TRBV2	NA	TRBJ2-6	CASNHRSFGANVLTF	TGTGCCAGCAACCACAGAAGCTTTGGGGCCAACGTCCTGACTTTC
NA	TRBV7-8	NA	TRBJ2-1	CASSYRTPNEQFF	TGTGCCAGCAGCTACCGGACTCCCAATGAGCAGTTCTTC
NA	TRBV6-5	TRBD2	TRBJ2-3	CASKKRDSTDTQYF	TGTGCCAGCAAAAAGCGGGACTCCACAGATACGCAGTATTTT
NA	TRBV28	NA	TRBJ2-1	CASSLYGLPYGEQFF	TGTGCCAGCAGTTTATACGGTCTACCTTACGGTGAGCAGTTCTTC
NA	TRBV11-3	NA	TRBJ2-5	CASSLSSQETQYF	TGTGCCAGCAGCTTAAGCTCTCAAGAGACCCAGTACTTC
NA	TRBV15	NA	TRBJ1-2	CATSPQLPYGYTF	TGTGCCACCAGCCCGCAGTTACCCTATGGCTACACCTTC
NA	TRBV19	NA	TRBJ2-1	CASSGSLARGYNEQFF	TGTGCCAGTAGTGGTTCTCTAGCGAGAGGGTACAATGAGCAGTTCTTC
NA	TRBV7-2	NA	TRBJ2-2	CASSLLGRNTGELFF	TGTGCCAGCAGCTTACTAGGGAGGAACACCGGGGAGCTGTTTTTT
NA	TRBV7-9	NA	TRBJ2-7	CASSTWDTAHEQYF	TGTGCCAGCAGCACCTGGGACACGGCCCACGAGCAGTACTTC
NA	TRBV11-2	TRBD1	TRBJ2-2	CASSLRTGSGLGELFF	TGTGCCAGCAGCCTCCGGACAGGGTCTGGGCTCGGGGAGCTGTTTTTT
NA	TRBV18	TRBD2	TRBJ2-1	CASSSPGTSRNEQFF	TGTGCCAGCTCATCACCCGGGACTAGCAGGAATGAGCAGTTCTTC
NA	TRBV2	NA	TRBJ2-2	CASSEQNTGELFF	TGTGCCAGCAGTGAACAAAACACCGGGGAGCTGTTTTTT
NA	TRBV6-5	NA	TRBJ2-4	CASSYDWTVAKNIQYF	TGTGCCAGCAGTTACGATTGGACAGTAGCCAAAAACATTCAGTACTTC
NA	TRBV5-1	NA	TRBJ2-1	CASSLEGVPSYNEQFF	TGCGCCAGCAGCTTGGAGGGGGTCCCTTCCTACAATGAGCAGTTCTTC
NA	TRBV11-2	TRBD2	TRBJ2-1	CASSPGTSGSSYNEQFF	TGTGCCAGCAGCCCAGGGACTAGCGGGAGCTCCTACAATGAGCAGTTCTTC
NA	TRBV5-4	TRBD1	TRBJ1-4	CASSPGTGLVANEKLFF	TGTGCCAGCAGCCCCGGGACAGGGCTTGTGGCTAATGAAAAACTGTTTTTT